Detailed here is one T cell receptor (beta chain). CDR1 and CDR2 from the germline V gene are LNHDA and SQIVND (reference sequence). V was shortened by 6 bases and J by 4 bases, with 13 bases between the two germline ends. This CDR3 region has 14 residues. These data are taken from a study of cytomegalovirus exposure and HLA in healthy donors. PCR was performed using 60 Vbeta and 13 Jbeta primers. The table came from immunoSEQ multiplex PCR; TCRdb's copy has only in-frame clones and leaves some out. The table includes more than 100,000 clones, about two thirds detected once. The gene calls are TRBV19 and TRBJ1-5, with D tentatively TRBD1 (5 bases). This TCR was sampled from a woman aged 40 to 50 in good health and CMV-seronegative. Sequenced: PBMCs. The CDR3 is CASRRGSSNQPQHF. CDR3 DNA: TGTGCCAGTAGAAGGGGCAGCTCAAATCAGCCCCAGCATTTT.